Listed below are T cell receptor beta chains from one sample, sequenced in a study of blood T cell repertoires in COVID-19. This table comes from immunoSEQ multiplex PCR, and its TCRdb copy is limited to in-frame clones, with some not included. The sample yields roughly 96,000 clones, roughly 82% seen once. Material: peripheral blood. These TCRs come from a man older than 75 with acute or convalescent COVID-19. Each CDR3 is given with its conserved first and last residue. A D gene is named only where the DNA matches it firmly. A clone size is listed for some rows: how often the clone was seen (once, few, many), or a class if it is expanded.

d_call,v_call,j_call,clone_size,cdr3_aa,cdr3_nt
TRBD1,TRBV11-2,TRBJ1-2,-,CASSLVAGGNYGYTF,TGTGCCAGCAGCTTAGTGGCAGGGGGCAACTATGGCTACACCTTC
TRBD2,TRBV6-6,TRBJ2-1,-,CASSYTGLAGESSYNEQFF,TGTGCCAGCAGCTACACGGGACTAGCGGGAGAGAGCTCCTACAATGAGCAGTTCTTC
-,TRBV28,TRBJ1-5,-,CASSQTQGSQPQHF,TGTGCCAGCAGCCAGACACAGGGTTCTCAGCCCCAGCATTTT
-,TRBV28,TRBJ1-3,-,CASTLRRVSGNTIYF,TGTGCCAGCACCCTGCGGAGGGTATCTGGAAACACCATATATTTT
-,TRBV15,TRBJ2-5,-,CATSRDKGPGTQYF,TGTGCCACCAGCAGAGATAAGGGGCCAGGGACCCAGTACTTC
-,TRBV14,TRBJ2-2,few,CASRPSRTGELFF,TGTGCCAGCAGACCTTCACGGACCGGGGAGCTGTTTTTT
TRBD2,TRBV7-2,TRBJ2-7,-,CASSLVGGTSAEQYF,TGTGCCAGCAGCTTAGTGGGGGGGACTAGCGCCGAGCAGTACTTC
-,TRBV7-9,TRBJ2-2,-,CASSLTLGGTGELFF,TGTGCCAGCAGCTTAACTCTGGGGGGCACCGGGGAGCTGTTTTTT
-,TRBV28,TRBJ2-7,once,CASSLGTPSSEQYF,TGTGCCAGCAGTTTAGGGACACCCTCCTCCGAGCAGTACTTC
TRBD1,TRBV5-6,TRBJ1-1,-,CASSWTGGKAFF,TGTGCCAGCAGCTGGACAGGGGGTAAAGCTTTCTTT
-,TRBV19,TRBJ1-2,-,CASSRGEWVAGYTF,TGTGCCAGTAGCCGGGGGGAGTGGGTTGCTGGCTACACCTTC
-,TRBV5-4,TRBJ2-2,-,CASSLGLQGLGSTGELFF,TGTGCCAGCAGCTTGGGTCTACAGGGCTTGGGGAGCACCGGGGAGCTGTTTTTT
TRBD2,TRBV20-1,TRBJ2-5,-,CSASFGTSGGYQETQYF,TGCAGTGCTAGTTTTGGGACTAGCGGGGGTTACCAAGAGACCCAGTACTTC
-,TRBV5-1,TRBJ2-2,-,CASSSDMNTGELFF,TGCGCCAGCAGCTCGGACATGAACACCGGGGAGCTGTTTTTT